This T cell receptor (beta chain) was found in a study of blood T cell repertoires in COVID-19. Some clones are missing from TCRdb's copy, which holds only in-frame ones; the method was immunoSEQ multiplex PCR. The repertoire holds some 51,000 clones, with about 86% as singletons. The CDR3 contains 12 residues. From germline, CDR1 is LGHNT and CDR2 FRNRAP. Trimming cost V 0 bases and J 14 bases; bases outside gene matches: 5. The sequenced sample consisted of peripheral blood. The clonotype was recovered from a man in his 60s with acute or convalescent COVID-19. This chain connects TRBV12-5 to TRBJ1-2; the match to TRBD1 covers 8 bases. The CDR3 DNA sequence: TGTGCTAGTGGTTTGGTCGGACAGGGCGTAACCTTC. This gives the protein CASGLVGQGVTF.